What follows are 21 T cell receptor beta chains derived from one specimen sequenced in a study of technical replicates of blood from a few donors. Data came from immunoSEQ multiplex PCR; TCRdb stores just in-frame clones and leaves some out. The table lists fewer than 95,000 clones, roughly 94% of them singletons, with approximately 0.26% in the top ten. Input material: T cells isolated from PBMCs. All receptors derive from a human donor in good health.

The chain has TRBV9 and TRBJ2-7; 8 bases are shared with TRBD1. CDR1 is SGDLS, CDR2 YYNGEE, per germline. J was trimmed by 6 bases and V by 0 bases; bases with no gene match: 11. The CDR3 length is 16 residues. The CDR3 protein is CASSVAIQGGVSEQYF. In DNA form, the CDR3 reads TGTGCCAGCAGCGTAGCTATACAGGGGGGAGTGAGCGAGCAGTACTTC.

V gene TRBV29-1 combines with J gene TRBJ2-3; 10 bases map to TRBD2. Per germline, CDR1 SQVTM and CDR2 ANQGSEA. J lost 4 bases, V lost 8 bases, and 9 bases had no gene match. CDR3 length equals 14 residues. The CDR3 bases are TGCAGCCTACCCGGGACTAGCGTCTCAGATACGCAGTATTTT. Encoded protein: CSLPGTSVSDTQYF.

The V call is TRBV27, the J call TRBJ1-2; D might be TRBD1 (6 bases). V lost 3 bases to trimming and J lost 1 base, with 9 bases between them. Germline assignment: CDR1 MNHEY and CDR2 SMNVEV (reference sequence). The CDR3 loop spans 14 amino acids. CDR3 in amino acids: CASSFGRGNYGYTF. Written as DNA, the CDR3 is TGTGCCAGCAGTTTCGGCAGGGGTAACTATGGCTACACCTTC.

The genes are TRBV5-1 and TRBJ1-2; tentatively, D is TRBD1 (5 bases). The CDR3 extends over 14 amino acids. Germline CDR1 SGHRS, CDR2 YFSETQ. Trimming removed 0 bases from V and 7 bases from J, with 13 bases in between. As DNA, the CDR3 is TGCGCCAGCAGCTTGGCAGCAGGGTCCGGTGGCTACACCTTC. Its translation is CASSLAAGSGGYTF. The full variable domain, in which reference TRBV5-1 and TRBJ1-2 provide the parts outside the CDR3, is KAGVTQTPRYLIKTRGQQVTLSCSPISGHRSVSWYQQTPGQGLQFLFEYFSETQRNKGNFPGRFSGRQFSNSRSEMNVSTLELGDSALYLCASSLAAGSGGYTFGSGTRLTVV.

This clone was seen only once. The chain uses TRBV6-5 and TRBJ2-4; TRBD1 might be the D (5 bases). CDR1 and CDR2 (germline): MNHEY, SVGAGI. V was pared by 4 bases and J by 0 bases, with 13 bases between. The CDR3 is made up of 16 amino acids. The CDR3 spells CASSCQQVLAKNIQYF. Here the CDR3 DNA reads TGTGCCAGCAGTTGCCAACAGGTACTAGCCAAAAACATTCAGTACTTC.

V and J are TRBV7-9 and TRBJ1-2; no clear D. CDR1 SEHNR and CDR2 FQNEAQ come from the germline V gene (reference sequence). The CDR3 totals 14 residues. Trimming removed 8 bases at V and 2 bases at J, with 15 bases between. Here the CDR3 reads CASGLDNANYGYTF. For the CDR3, the DNA is TGTGCCAGCGGACTTGATAACGCAAACTATGGCTACACCTTC.

The chain employs TRBV10-3 and TRBJ1-2; D is unclear. The CDR3 is 17 amino acids. Germline V CDR1 and CDR2: ENHRY, SYGVKD. V gave up 9 bases and J gave up 0 bases, with 23 bases separating them. The CDR3 DNA reads TGTGCCATTGCCCGGGAAGGCGAGGGATTGACTAACTATGGCTACACCTTC. Its protein product is CAIAREGEGLTNYGYTF.

The chain employs TRBV25-1 and TRBJ2-1, with 10 bases identical to TRBD2. J lost 6 bases, V lost 2 bases, and 4 bases had no gene match. Germline values: CDR1 MGHDK, CDR2 SYGVNS. The CDR3 totals 15 residues. The chain's CDR3 is CASSEPAGGPNEQFF. CDR3 sequence (DNA): TGTGCCAGCAGTGAACCAGCGGGAGGGCCCAATGAGCAGTTCTTC.

This rearrangement joins TRBV27 to TRBJ2-7; D is perhaps TRBD1 (5 bases). The CDR3 consists of 13 residues. Germline CDR1 MNHEY, CDR2 SMNVEV (reference sequence). The V and J ends lost 2 bases and 3 bases respectively, with 8 bases between them. Here the CDR3 reads CASSLARDYEQYF. The DNA of the CDR3 is TGTGCCAGCAGTTTAGCCAGGGACTACGAGCAGTACTTC.

The CDR3 reads CASSGTSGSRGTQYF. In DNA form, the CDR3 reads TGTGCCAGCAGTGGGACTAGCGGGTCAAGGGGTACGCAGTATTTT. The chain uses TRBV28 and TRBJ2-3, with 12 bases fitting TRBD2. Trimming at V came to 5 bases and at J to 8 bases, leaving 8 bases not matched to a gene. CDR1 and CDR2 (germline): MDHEN, SYDVKM. This CDR3 region has 15 residues.

J is TRBJ1-1 and V is TRBV2; D uncertain. CDR3 length equals 13 residues. Looked up from germline, CDR1 is SNHLY and CDR2 is FYNNEI. The V end was cut by 0 bases, the J end by 7 bases, with 9 bases between. The CDR3 DNA reads as TGTGCCAGCAGTGAAGCACTGAGGGTTGAAGCTTTCTTT. It is translated as CASSEALRVEAFF.

This chain links TRBV5-1 with TRBJ2-2, with TRBD2 matching 9 bases. This CDR3 is built from 16 residues. V was clipped by 1 base and J by 8 bases; unmatched bases: 9. Germline CDR1 and CDR2: SGHRS and YFSETQ. CDR3 region: CASSLISGGGKGELFF. The CDR3 bases are TGCGCCAGCAGCTTGATTAGCGGGGGCGGAAAAGGGGAGCTGTTTTTT.

Here the CDR3 DNA reads TGTGCCAGTAGTATATATAGGGGGTTAGCCATGAACACTGAAGCTTTCTTT. This translates into CASSIYRGLAMNTEAFF. V usage is TRBV19 and J usage is TRBJ1-1, with a tentative D call TRBD1 (6 bases). CDR3 length: 17 residues. The V gene's germline CDR1 is LNHDA and CDR2 SQIVND (reference sequence). V shed 2 bases and J shed 0 bases, with 16 bases lying between them. Together with reference TRBV19 and TRBJ1-1, the CDR3 gives the full variable domain: DGGITQSPKYLFRKEGQNVTLSCEQNLNHDAMYWYRQDPGQGLRLIYYSQIVNDFQKGDIAEGYSVSREKKESFPLTVTSAQKNPTAFYLCASSIYRGLAMNTEAFFGQGTRLTVV.

Concerning this clone: A read error may produce the germline difference seen at one junction end. The chain couples TRBV6-1 to TRBJ2-1; 10 nucleotides line up with TRBD1. CDR1 and CDR2 from the germline V gene are MNHNS and SASEGT. The CDR3 spans 19 residues. The DNA for the CDR3 is TGTGCCAGCAGTGAAACCCTGAAAAGAGGGACAGGGGAGGACAACGAGCAGTTCTTC. Translated, it gives CASSETLKRGTGEDNEQFF.

This chain connects TRBV6-5 to TRBJ2-7; D might be TRBD1 (5 bases). Germline assignment: CDR1 MNHEY and CDR2 SVGAGI. The CDR3 totals 13 residues. The V end lost 8 bases, the J end lost 0 bases, and 11 bases lay between the germline ends. CDR3 residues: CASQGSYSYEQYF. CDR3 nucleotide sequence: TGTGCCAGCCAGGGTTCATACTCCTACGAGCAGTACTTC.

V and J are TRBV5-1 and TRBJ2-3; D might be TRBD1 (6 bases). Germline V gene data show CDR1 as SGHRS and CDR2 as YFSETQ. The CDR3 consists of 14 residues. Trimming took off 5 bases at V and 4 bases at J, with 14 bases between the two ends. This CDR3 reads CASRPVAGADTQYF. CDR3 nucleotides: TGCGCCAGCAGGCCCGTGGCAGGGGCAGATACGCAGTATTTT. Complete variable domain (other parts from reference TRBV5-1 and TRBJ2-3): KAGVTQTPRYLIKTRGQQVTLSCSPISGHRSVSWYQQTPGQGLQFLFEYFSETQRNKGNFPGRFSGRQFSNSRSEMNVSTLELGDSALYLCASRPVAGADTQYFGPGTRLTVL.

This clone occurred once. The CDR3, as DNA: TGTGCCAGCACCGGACAGCAAGAGACCCAGTACTTC. Amino acid sequence: CASTGQQETQYF. The chain combines TRBV6-5 with TRBJ2-5, with TRBD1 as a possible D gene (6 bases). The length of the CDR3 is 12 residues. The V end was cut by 7 bases, the J end by 2 bases, with 8 bases between. CDR1 and CDR2 (germline): MNHEY, SVGAGI.

This rearrangement joins TRBV7-9 to TRBJ2-7, with TRBD2 matching 13 bases. The CDR3 spans 17 residues. From germline, CDR1 is SEHNR and CDR2 FQNEAQ (reference sequence). The junction had 9 bases not matched to a gene; V was cut back by 4 bases and J by 3 bases. Here the CDR3 reads CASSSRAGTSGDYEQYF. The CDR3 DNA is TGTGCCAGCAGCTCCCGGGCCGGGACTAGCGGGGACTACGAGCAGTACTTC.

The rearrangement uses TRBV6-1 and TRBJ1-2; D might be TRBD1 (5 bases). CDR3 size: 15 residues. Trimming took 2 bases from V and 4 from J, leaving 14 bases between them. The germline V gene encodes CDR1 MNHNS and CDR2 SASEGT. Here the CDR3 DNA reads TGTGCCAGCAGTGAACGGCGGGAAGGGACCTATGGCTACACCTTC. As protein: CASSERREGTYGYTF.

The CDR3 DNA reads TGTGCCAGCAGCCGTCAGCGGGGGGGCCAGGAGACCCAGTACTTC. The encoded protein is CASSRQRGGQETQYF. The chain employs TRBV2 and TRBJ2-5, with 10 bases aligning to TRBD2. Per the germline V gene, CDR1 is SNHLY and CDR2 is FYNNEI. The V gene end was trimmed by 6 bases and the J gene end by 5 bases; junction bases not matched to a gene: 9. This CDR3 is 15 amino acids long.

DNA of the CDR3: TGCGCCAGCAGAAGACTAGCGGGGCATAGGGATACGCAGTATTTT. The encoded protein is CASRRLAGHRDTQYF. The chain joins TRBV5-1 to TRBJ2-3; 11 bases fit TRBD2. The germline gives CDR1 SGHRS, CDR2 YFSETQ. The CDR3 length is 15 residues. V lost 5 bases, J lost 6 bases, and 8 bases stayed unmatched.